This passage covers 21 T cell receptor beta chains from one sample sequenced in a study of CD8 T cells in Susac syndrome. An input of about 0.5 to 1 ug of RNA was subjected to reverse transcription using random hexamers. MiXCR, run by TCRdb on the immunoSEQ multiplex PCR reads, gives a single entry per CDR3 protein. The sample holds 85,000 to 130,000 distinct CDR3 sequences, roughly 94% seen once. What was sequenced was CD8+ T cells from PBMCs. The source of these receptors is a human donor with Susac syndrome.

This clonotype has a single count. The chain employs TRBV5-4 and TRBJ2-3; TRBD2 agrees at 12 bases. The CDR3 contains 15 residues. Germline CDR1 SGHNT, CDR2 YYREEE (reference sequence). J was trimmed by 5 bases and V by 4 bases; bases with no gene match: 5. DNA of the CDR3: TGTGCCAGCAGCCGACTAGCGGGGGCGGGAGATACGCAGTATTTT. It is translated as CASSRLAGAGDTQYF.

The V and J genes are TRBV6-2 or TRBV6-3 and TRBJ2-1; D gene ambiguous. V was pared by 6 bases and J by 1 base, with 10 bases between. The length of the CDR3 is 14 residues. From germline, CDR1 is MNHEY and CDR2 SVGEGT. The CDR3 nucleotides read TGTGCCAGCAGCCCCCTAGGGTCCTACAATGAGCAGTTCTTC. It is translated as CASSPLGSYNEQFF.

The chain has TRBV19 and TRBJ2-1; 8 bases map to TRBD2. Germline V lookup: CDR1 LNHDA, CDR2 SQIVND (reference sequence). The CDR3 is 16 residues long. V shed 3 bases, J shed 4 bases, and the junction held 8 bases outside the gene matches. The CDR3 region is CASSILRGGTYNEQFF. For the CDR3, the DNA is TGTGCCAGTAGTATCTTGCGCGGGGGGACATACAATGAGCAGTTCTTC.

The J gene is TRBJ2-7, the V gene TRBV5-1; D uncertain. In germline, CDR1 is SGHRS, CDR2 YFSETQ. Trimming took 3 bases from V and 1 from J, leaving 8 bases between them. The CDR3 runs 13 residues. CDR3 protein: CASSSTESYEQYF. CDR3 nucleotide sequence: TGCGCCAGCAGCTCAACGGAGTCCTACGAGCAGTACTTC.

V usage is TRBV9 and J usage is TRBJ1-3, with no clear D. Trimming shortened V by 4 bases and J by 2 bases, and 16 bases separated the two germline ends. The germline V gene has CDR1 SGDLS and CDR2 YYNGEE. This CDR3 is 16 amino acids long. Here the CDR3 DNA reads TGTGCCAGCAGCCCTACCGGAGGGATGGCTGGAAACACCATATATTTT. This sequence encodes CASSPTGGMAGNTIYF.

CDR3 nucleotides: TGTGCCAGTAGTTTCCGGGACAGACTGAACACTGAAGCTTTCTTT. It codes for CASSFRDRLNTEAFF. This chain joins TRBV19 and TRBJ1-1; 7 bases align to TRBD1. CDR3 length equals 15 residues. CDR1 LNHDA and CDR2 SQIVND come from the germline V gene (reference sequence). Trimming removed 5 bases from V and 0 bases from J; junction bases left unmatched: 6.

The CDR3 protein is CASSQRGQGYEQYF. In DNA, the CDR3 is TGTGCCAGCTCACAGCGGGGGCAGGGCTACGAGCAGTACTTC. V is TRBV18 and J is TRBJ2-7; 8 positions agree with TRBD2. The CDR3 totals 14 residues. Germline V gene data show CDR1 as KGHSH and CDR2 as LQKENI. The ends lost 4 bases at V and 3 bases at J; junction bases unmatched: 5.

The CDR3 bases are TGCGCCAGCAGCCAAGGGGACACTGAAGCTTTCTTT. Translated: CASSQGDTEAFF. The chain combines TRBV4-1 with TRBJ1-1; D uncertain. Deletions cut 1 base from V and 3 bases from J, with 3 bases between. Germline CDR1 reads MGHRA; CDR2 reads YSYEKL. The CDR3 length is 12 residues.

This chain joins TRBV14 and TRBJ2-5; 8 positions match TRBD1. This CDR3 contains 16 residues. Germline V CDR1 and CDR2: SGHDN, FVKESK. Trimming cost V 7 bases and J 4 bases; bases outside gene matches: 14. The CDR3 region has the DNA TGTGCCAGCAAACCATTCGGACAGGGTCGGGGAGAGACCCAGTACTTC. Its translation is CASKPFGQGRGETQYF.

This clonotype occurred once. CDR3 sequence: CASNEAYEQYF. In DNA, the CDR3 is TGTGCCAGCAACGAGGCTTACGAGCAGTACTTC. The chain combines TRBV6-2 or TRBV6-3 with TRBJ2-7; the D is unclear. Germline CDR1 reads MNHEY; CDR2 reads SVGEGT. The CDR3 loop spans 11 amino acids. V dropped 7 bases and J dropped 4 bases, with 8 bases sitting between them.

The chain links TRBV20-1 to TRBJ2-7, with D unclear. This CDR3 spans 14 amino acids. Looked up from germline, CDR1 is DFQATT and CDR2 is SNEGSKA (reference sequence). The V and J ends lost 4 bases and 5 bases respectively, with 18 bases between them. The CDR3 here is CSAITRAGWDEQYF. DNA of the CDR3: TGCAGTGCTATTACTCGGGCCGGGTGGGACGAGCAGTACTTC.

This clonotype appeared once. This chain joins TRBV10-2 and TRBJ1-1, with D maybe TRBD1 (5 bases). The V end was cut by 6 bases, the J end by 0 bases, with 8 bases between. Looked up from germline, CDR1 is WSHSY and CDR2 is SAAADI. The CDR3 covers 13 residues. DNA of the CDR3: TGCGCCAGCAGGACGACAGTGAACACTGAAGCTTTCTTT. Encoded protein: CASRTTVNTEAFF.

V and J are TRBV6-5 and TRBJ1-1; 8 bases line up with TRBD1. After removal of 5 bases from V and 8 bases from J, the junction contained 4 bases not matched to a gene. This CDR3 region has 12 residues. CDR1 is MNHEY and CDR2 is SVGAGI in the germline V gene. The CDR3 is CASSNRDREAFF. The CDR3 DNA reads TGTGCCAGCAGTAACCGGGACAGGGAAGCTTTCTTT.

V usage is TRBV29-1 and J usage is TRBJ1-1; possible D gene TRBD1, 5 bases. This CDR3 spans 12 amino acids. The V and J ends lost 1 base and 6 bases respectively, with 9 bases between them. Germline-derived CDR1 and CDR2 are SQVTM and ANQGSEA. The CDR3 DNA is TGCAGCGTTGAAGCCCCGGGGGCTGAAGCTTTCTTT. Translation: CSVEAPGAEAFF.

The chain combines TRBV19 with TRBJ1-6; 9 bases agree with TRBD1. The junction had 12 bases not matched to a gene; V was cut back by 4 bases and J by 11 bases. This CDR3 contains 16 residues. Germline CDR1 LNHDA, CDR2 SQIVND (reference sequence). The CDR3 DNA is TGTGCCAGTAGTACTCGGACAGGGGAGATCGGGCCACCCCTCCACTTT. Translating gives CASSTRTGEIGPPLHF.

The V gene is TRBV13, the J gene TRBJ2-1; D is ambiguous. The CDR3 totals 11 residues. The germline V gene encodes CDR1 PRHDT and CDR2 FYEKMQ (reference sequence). V lost 5 bases and J 8 bases, leaving 7 bases between the germline ends. Here the CDR3 reads CASSLWDEQFF. CDR3 DNA: TGTGCCAGCAGCCTCTGGGATGAGCAGTTCTTC.

This chain uses TRBV5-1 with TRBJ2-1; D may be TRBD2 (6 bases). CDR3 size: 13 residues. Germline V CDR1 and CDR2: SGHRS, YFSETQ. Between the trimmed V and J ends, which lost 3 bases and 5 bases, there was a span of 9 bases. CDR3 in amino acids: CASSWSSDNEQFF. CDR3 DNA: TGCGCCAGCAGCTGGTCTAGCGACAATGAGCAGTTCTTC.

This chain uses TRBV27 with TRBJ1-6; TRBD1 matches at 8 bases. CDR1 is MNHEY, CDR2 SMNVEV, per germline (reference sequence). The CDR3 consists of 14 residues. The V and J ends lost 5 bases and 12 bases, in that order; junction bases with no gene match: 9. The CDR3 region is CASSPLAGGKPLHF. CDR3 in DNA: TGTGCCAGCAGTCCCTTGGCAGGGGGCAAACCCCTCCACTTT.

This chain links TRBV15 with TRBJ2-5, with no clear D. The V end was cut by 1 base, the J end by 1 base, with 10 bases between. This CDR3 spans 15 amino acids. Germline assignment: CDR1 LNHNV and CDR2 YYDKDF (reference sequence). The CDR3 sequence: CATSRVLGTQETQYF. The CDR3 nucleotides read TGTGCCACCAGCAGAGTCTTAGGTACCCAAGAGACCCAGTACTTC.

The genes are TRBV3-1 and TRBJ2-7; TRBD2 might be the D (5 bases). The CDR3 has 13 residues. Germline V gene data show CDR1 as LGHDT and CDR2 as YNNKEL (reference sequence). V was cut by 4 bases and J by 7 bases, with 14 bases left in between. CDR3: CASSPSGSSEQYF. For the CDR3, the DNA is TGTGCCAGCAGCCCCTCGGGGAGCTCGGAGCAGTACTTC.

The gene calls are TRBV7-6 and TRBJ2-3; perhaps TRBD2 as D (6 bases). This CDR3 is built from 16 residues. The germline V gene has CDR1 SGHVS and CDR2 FNYEAQ. Trimming pared 5 bases from V and 4 bases from J, leaving 19 bases between. CDR3 sequence: CASSDTAGPAADTQYF. The CDR3 DNA is TGTGCCAGCAGCGATACAGCGGGCCCCGCAGCAGATACGCAGTATTTT.